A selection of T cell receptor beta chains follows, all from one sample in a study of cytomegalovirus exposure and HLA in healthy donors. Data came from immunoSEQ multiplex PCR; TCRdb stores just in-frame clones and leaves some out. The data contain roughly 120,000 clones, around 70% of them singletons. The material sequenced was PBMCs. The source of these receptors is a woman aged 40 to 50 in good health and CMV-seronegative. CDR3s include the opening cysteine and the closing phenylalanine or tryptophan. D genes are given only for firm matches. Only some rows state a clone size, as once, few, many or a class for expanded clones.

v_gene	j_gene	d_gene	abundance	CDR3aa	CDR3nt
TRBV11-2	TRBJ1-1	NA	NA	CASSFYEAFF	TGTGCCAGCAGCTTTTATGAAGCTTTCTTT
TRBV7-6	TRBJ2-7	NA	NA	CASRGGGLSYEQYF	TGTGCCAGCAGAGGGGGGGGCCTCTCCTACGAGCAGTACTTC
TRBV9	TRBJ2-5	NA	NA	CASNENGVGQETQYF	TGTGCCAGCAACGAAAACGGGGTCGGACAAGAGACCCAGTACTTC
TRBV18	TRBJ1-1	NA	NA	CASSYGQTNTEAFF	TGTGCCAGCTCATATGGACAGACGAACACTGAAGCTTTCTTT
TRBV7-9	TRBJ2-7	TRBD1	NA	CASSIYRDRAAYEQYF	TGTGCCAGCAGCATCTACCGGGACAGGGCGGCCTACGAGCAGTACTTC
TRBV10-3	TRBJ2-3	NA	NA	CAIRTATDTQYF	TGTGCCATCCGGACTGCCACAGATACGCAGTATTTT
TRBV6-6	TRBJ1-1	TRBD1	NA	CASSPRGVEAFF	TGTGCCAGCAGTCCCAGGGGGGTTGAAGCTTTCTTT
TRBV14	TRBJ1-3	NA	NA	CASSQERGSNSGNTIYF	TGTGCCAGCAGCCAAGAACGGGGATCAAACTCTGGAAACACCATATATTTT
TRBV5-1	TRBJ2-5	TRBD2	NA	CASSFGGGPYTQETQYF	TGCGCCAGCAGCTTTGGGGGGGGTCCGTACACGCAAGAGACCCAGTACTTC
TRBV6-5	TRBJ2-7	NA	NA	CASSTYRERSYEQYF	TGTGCCAGCAGTACGTACAGGGAGAGGTCCTACGAGCAGTACTTC
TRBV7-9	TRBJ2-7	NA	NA	CSSSLDPNYEQYF	TGTTCCAGCAGCTTAGATCCTAACTACGAGCAGTACTTC
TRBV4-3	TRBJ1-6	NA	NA	CASSQDRGDSYNSPLHF	TGCGCCAGCAGCCAAGATCGGGGGGACTCCTATAATTCACCCCTCCACTTT
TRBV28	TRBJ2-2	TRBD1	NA	CASSFGQDNTGELFF	TGTGCCAGCAGTTTCGGACAGGACAACACCGGGGAGCTGTTTTTT
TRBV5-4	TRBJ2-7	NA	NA	CASSLGGETYEQYF	TGTGCCAGCAGCTTAGGGGGAGAGACCTACGAGCAGTACTTC
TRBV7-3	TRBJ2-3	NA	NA	CASRRTELPTDTQYF	TGTGCCAGCAGGAGGACAGAACTTCCCACAGATACGCAGTATTTT
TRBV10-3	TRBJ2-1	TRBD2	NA	CAISESTSGRGNEQFF	TGTGCCATCAGTGAGTCGACTAGCGGGAGGGGTAATGAGCAGTTCTTC
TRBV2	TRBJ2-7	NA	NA	CASRTRRGRPPYEQYF	TGTGCCAGCAGGACCCGTCGAGGGAGGCCCCCCTACGAGCAGTACTTC
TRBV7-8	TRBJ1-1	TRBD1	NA	CASSYTGGTEAFF	TGTGCCAGCAGCTACACAGGGGGCACTGAAGCTTTCTTT
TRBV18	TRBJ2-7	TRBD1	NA	CASSPLGTVTYEQYF	TGTGCCAGCTCACCACTAGGGACAGTTACCTACGAGCAGTACTTC
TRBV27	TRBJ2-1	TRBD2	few	CASSFPGRAGVDEQFF	TGTGCCAGCAGTTTTCCCGGGAGGGCCGGCGTCGATGAGCAGTTCTTC
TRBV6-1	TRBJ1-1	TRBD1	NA	CASSEASMGTGSLGAFF	TGTGCCAGCAGTGAAGCCTCTATGGGGACAGGAAGCCTGGGAGCTTTCTTT
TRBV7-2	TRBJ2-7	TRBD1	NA	CASSPTGTEWTSYEQYF	TGTGCCAGCAGCCCAACCGGGACAGAGTGGACCTCCTACGAGCAGTACTTC
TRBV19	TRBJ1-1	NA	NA	CASSIAGGMNTEAFF	TGTGCCAGTAGTATAGCTGGGGGGATGAACACTGAAGCTTTCTTT
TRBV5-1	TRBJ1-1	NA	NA	CASRVDSGFSNTEAFF	TGCGCCAGCAGGGTCGACAGCGGGTTTTCGAACACTGAAGCTTTCTTT
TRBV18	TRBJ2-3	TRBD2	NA	CASSPSMSGRVGGTDTQYF	TGTGCCAGCTCACCATCAATGAGCGGGAGGGTCGGAGGGACAGATACGCAGTATTTT
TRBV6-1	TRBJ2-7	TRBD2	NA	CASLTSGGYYEQYF	TGTGCCAGCCTTACTAGCGGGGGGTACTACGAGCAGTACTTC
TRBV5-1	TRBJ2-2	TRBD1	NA	CASSLGQGNTGELFF	TGCGCCAGCAGCTTGGGACAGGGGAACACCGGGGAGCTGTTTTTT
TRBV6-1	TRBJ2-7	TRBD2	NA	CASSGLAKTPYEQYF	TGTGCCAGCAGCGGACTAGCGAAAACTCCCTACGAGCAGTACTTC
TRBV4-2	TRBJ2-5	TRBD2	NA	CASSRAGEIQETQYF	TGTGCCAGCAGCCGGGCGGGGGAGATCCAAGAGACCCAGTACTTC
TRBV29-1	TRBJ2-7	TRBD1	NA	CSVEGQGWQYF	TGCAGCGTTGAAGGACAGGGGTGGCAGTACTTC
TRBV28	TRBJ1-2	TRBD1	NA	CASSYPGQGYGYTF	TGTGCCAGCAGTTATCCGGGACAGGGTTATGGCTACACCTTC
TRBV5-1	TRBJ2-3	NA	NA	CASSLDRTDTQYF	TGCGCCAGCAGCTTGGATAGAACAGATACGCAGTATTTT
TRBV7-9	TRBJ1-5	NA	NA	CASSRGNQPQHF	TGTGCCAGCAGCCGGGGAAATCAGCCCCAGCATTTT
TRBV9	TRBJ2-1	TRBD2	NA	CASSVGGGSNEQFF	TGTGCCAGCAGCGTAGGCGGCGGGAGCAATGAGCAGTTCTTC
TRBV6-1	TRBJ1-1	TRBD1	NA	CASKEGAMNTEAFF	TGTGCCAGCAAAGAGGGGGCCATGAACACTGAAGCTTTCTTC
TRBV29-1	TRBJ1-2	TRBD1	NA	CSVDPGGQGDYGYTF	TGCAGCGTTGACCCGGGGGGGCAGGGGGACTATGGCTACACCTTC
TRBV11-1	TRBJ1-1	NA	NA	CASSRNTEAFF	TGTGCCAGCAGCCGGAACACTGAAGCTTTCTTT
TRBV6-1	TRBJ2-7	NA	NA	CASTQSIEGVYEQYF	TGTGCCAGCACCCAATCTATAGAGGGGGTCTACGAGCAGTACTTC
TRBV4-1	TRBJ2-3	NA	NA	CASSQTFGQLTDTQYF	TGCGCCAGCAGCCAAACCTTTGGGCAACTCACAGATACGCAGTATTTT
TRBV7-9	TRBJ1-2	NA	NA	CASSRRGADGYTF	TGTGCCAGCAGCCGGCGGGGGGCGGATGGCTACACCTTC
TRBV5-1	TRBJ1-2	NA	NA	CASSLGRTSANYGYTF	TGCGCCAGCAGCTTGGGGAGGACCTCAGCTAACTATGGCTACACCTTC
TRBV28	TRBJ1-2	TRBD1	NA	CASSFGQGNYGYTF	TGTGCCAGCAGTTTCGGACAGGGTAACTATGGCTACACCTTC
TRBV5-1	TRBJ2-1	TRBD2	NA	CASSSTSGRAYNEQFF	TGCGCCAGCAGCTCGACTAGCGGGAGGGCCTACAATGAGCAGTTCTTC
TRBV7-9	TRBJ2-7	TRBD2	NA	CASRLLAGGPGEQYF	TGTGCCAGCAGGCTACTAGCGGGAGGGCCTGGCGAGCAGTACTTC
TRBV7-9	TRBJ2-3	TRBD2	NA	CSSSSRLAGPGGTQYF	TGTTCCAGCAGCTCTCGACTAGCGGGGCCCGGGGGTACGCAGTATTTT
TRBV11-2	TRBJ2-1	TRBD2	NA	CASSLGETSGVGNEQFF	TGTGCCAGCAGCTTAGGGGAGACTAGCGGGGTTGGTAATGAGCAGTTCTTC
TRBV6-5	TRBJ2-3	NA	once	CASTPQQSTDTQYF	TGTGCCAGTACCCCTCAACAGAGCACAGATACGCAGTATTTT
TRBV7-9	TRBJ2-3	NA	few	CASSSAGSTDTQYF	TGTGCCAGCAGCTCCGCGGGCTCCACAGATACGCAGTATTTT
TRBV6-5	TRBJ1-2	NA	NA	CASSYSWENNYGYTF	TGTGCCAGCAGTTACTCGTGGGAGAATAACTATGGCTACACCTTC
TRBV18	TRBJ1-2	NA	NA	CASSSGEGYGYTF	TGTGCCAGCTCCTCCGGGGAAGGCTATGGCTACACCTTC
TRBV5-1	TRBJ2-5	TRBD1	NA	CASSGGQRGRETQYF	TGCGCCAGCAGCGGGGGACAGAGGGGAAGAGAGACCCAGTACTTC
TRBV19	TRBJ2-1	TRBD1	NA	CASSILEGAPYNEQFF	TGTGCCAGTAGTATTCTCGAGGGGGCGCCCTACAATGAGCAGTTCTTC
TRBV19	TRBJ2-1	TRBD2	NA	CASSPEAGALFGENEQFF	TGTGCCAGTAGTCCTGAGGCGGGAGCCCTCTTCGGGGAAAATGAGCAGTTCTTC
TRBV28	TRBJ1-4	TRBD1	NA	CASRSSGTDIEKLFF	TGTGCCAGCAGAAGCTCCGGGACAGATATCGAAAAACTGTTTTTT